A selection of T cell receptor beta chains follows, all from one sample in a study of blood T cell repertoires in COVID-19. Using immunoSEQ multiplex PCR, the repertoire was profiled, and TCRdb retains in-frame clones only, with some absent. The sample lists 160,000 or so clones; around 80% were seen once. Sequenced sample: PBMCs or T cells enriched from blood (not recorded which). The receptor source for this set is a woman aged 45-65 years who had recovered from COVID-19. CDR3s include the opening cysteine and the closing phenylalanine or tryptophan. A D gene is named only where the DNA matches it firmly. Where a row states a size, it is once, few, many or the class of an expanded clone; other rows omit it.

V: TRBV11-3; J: TRBJ2-1; size: NA; D: NA; CDR3: CASSLAVAARQFF; DNA: TGTGCCAGCAGCTTAGCGGTAGCGGCGAGACAGTTCTTC
V: TRBV19; J: TRBJ1-6; size: NA; D: NA; CDR3: CASMDSSYNSPLHF; DNA: TGTGCCAGTATGGACAGCAGTTATAATTCACCCCTCCACTTT
V: TRBV9; J: TRBJ2-3; size: NA; D: TRBD2; CDR3: CASSVMAGDRPTLTDTQYF; DNA: TGTGCCAGCAGCGTAATGGCGGGGGACCGCCCGACACTCACAGATACGCAGTATTTT
V: TRBV19; J: TRBJ2-3; size: NA; D: NA; CDR3: CASTETNTDTQYF; DNA: TGTGCCAGTACCGAAACTAACACAGATACGCAGTATTTT
V: TRBV19; J: TRBJ2-7; size: NA; D: TRBD1; CDR3: CASMGPGQGPYEQYF; DNA: TGTGCCAGTATGGGGCCGGGACAGGGCCCCTACGAGCAGTACTTC
V: TRBV20-1; J: TRBJ2-7; size: NA; D: NA; CDR3: CSAIRGYEQYF; DNA: TGCAGTGCAATTAGGGGGTACGAGCAGTACTTC
V: TRBV19; J: TRBJ1-2; size: once; D: TRBD1; CDR3: CASSIRGPGQTYGYTF; DNA: TGTGCCAGTAGTATTAGGGGACCGGGACAGACTTATGGCTACACCTTC
V: TRBV5-1; J: TRBJ2-2; size: NA; D: NA; CDR3: CASSLVASLTGELFF; DNA: TGCGCCAGCAGCTTGGTTGCTAGTCTCACCGGGGAGCTGTTTTTT
V: TRBV11-2; J: TRBJ1-2; size: NA; D: NA; CDR3: CASSLNQRDYGYTF; DNA: TGTGCCAGCAGTCTAAACCAGCGGGACTATGGCTACACCTTC
V: TRBV19; J: TRBJ2-7; size: NA; D: TRBD2; CDR3: CASNEGLAPSYEQYF; DNA: TGTGCCAGTAACGAGGGACTAGCCCCATCCTACGAGCAGTACTTC
V: TRBV7-7; J: TRBJ2-5; size: NA; D: NA; CDR3: CASSLLAGGQETQYF; DNA: TGTGCTAGCAGCTTATTGGCGGGCGGGCAAGAGACCCAGTACTTC
V: TRBV3-1/TRBV3-2; J: TRBJ1-2; size: NA; D: NA; CDR3: CASTQGSQGYTF; DNA: TGTGCCAGCACCCAGGGGAGTCAGGGCTACACCTTC
V: TRBV10-3; J: TRBJ2-7; size: NA; D: TRBD2; CDR3: CAISRLAVNEQYF; DNA: TGTGCCATCAGTAGACTAGCAGTCAACGAGCAGTACTTC
V: TRBV5-6; J: TRBJ2-3; size: NA; D: NA; CDR3: CASSYLGGSTDTQYF; DNA: TGTGCCAGCAGCTACCTTGGCGGCAGCACAGATACGCAGTATTTT
V: TRBV7-9; J: TRBJ2-2; size: NA; D: TRBD2; CDR3: CASSPPGLAGGNTGELFF; DNA: TGTGCCAGCAGCCCTCCGGGACTAGCGGGGGGGAACACCGGGGAGCTGTTTTTT
V: TRBV4-3; J: TRBJ1-1; size: NA; D: NA; CDR3: CASSQSRVPGTEAFF; DNA: TGCGCCAGCAGCCAGTCGAGGGTACCCGGCACTGAAGCTTTCTTT
V: TRBV6-5; J: TRBJ1-5; size: NA; D: TRBD1; CDR3: CASSTQTGSQPQHF; DNA: TGTGCCAGCAGTACCCAGACAGGGAGTCAGCCCCAGCATTTT
V: TRBV9; J: TRBJ2-1; size: NA; D: TRBD1; CDR3: CASSFTGTGASNEQFF; DNA: TGTGCCAGCAGCTTTACCGGGACAGGGGCCTCCAATGAGCAGTTCTTC
V: TRBV24-1; J: TRBJ2-2; size: NA; D: TRBD1; CDR3: CATSEYRGNTGELFF; DNA: TGTGCCACCAGTGAGTACAGGGGGAACACCGGGGAGCTGTTTTTT
V: TRBV5-1; J: TRBJ1-2; size: NA; D: NA; CDR3: CASNPTGGNYGYTF; DNA: TGCGCCAGCAACCCCACGGGGGGAAACTATGGCTACACCTTC
V: TRBV19; J: TRBJ2-1; size: NA; D: NA; CDR3: CASSINSDFHEQFF; DNA: TGTGCCAGTAGTATAAACTCCGATTTCCATGAGCAGTTCTTC
V: TRBV5-4; J: TRBJ1-5; size: few; D: NA; CDR3: CASSLSGGNQPQHF; DNA: TGTGCCAGCAGCTTGTCAGGGGGCAATCAGCCCCAGCATTTT
V: TRBV14; J: TRBJ1-2; size: NA; D: TRBD1; CDR3: CASSQVPGQGPGGYTF; DNA: TGTGCCAGCAGCCAAGTCCCGGGACAGGGACCAGGGGGCTACACCTTC
V: TRBV23-1; J: TRBJ1-6; size: NA; D: NA; CDR3: CASSQNTGDSPLHF; DNA: TGCGCCAGCAGTCAAAACACGGGGGATTCACCCCTCCACTTT
V: TRBV5-1; J: TRBJ2-4; size: NA; D: NA; CDR3: CASSLDSYGIQYF; DNA: TGCGCCAGCAGCTTGGACAGTTATGGCATTCAGTACTTC
V: TRBV9; J: TRBJ1-2; size: once; D: NA; CDR3: CASSGGTRGYGYTF; DNA: TGTGCCAGCAGCGGAGGAACCAGGGGCTATGGCTACACCTTC
V: TRBV6-1; J: TRBJ1-5; size: NA; D: NA; CDR3: CASSELTTQRNQPQHF; DNA: TGTGCCAGCAGTGAACTTACGACTCAGAGGAATCAGCCCCAGCATTTT
V: TRBV18; J: TRBJ2-7; size: NA; D: TRBD1; CDR3: CASSQGQLFPYEQYF; DNA: TGTGCCAGCTCACAGGGACAGCTATTTCCCTACGAGCAGTACTTC
V: TRBV27; J: TRBJ1-1; size: once; D: TRBD1; CDR3: CASSLNRGTGAFF; DNA: TGTGCCAGCAGTTTAAACAGGGGAACAGGAGCTTTCTTT
V: TRBV25-1; J: TRBJ1-4; size: NA; D: NA; CDR3: CASSDFRGSGEKLFF; DNA: TGTGCCAGCAGTGACTTTAGAGGGTCCGGGGAAAAACTGTTTTTT
V: TRBV5-5; J: TRBJ1-2; size: NA; D: NA; CDR3: CASSLVWTVGGYTF; DNA: TGTGCCAGCAGCTTGGTCTGGACAGTCGGTGGCTACACCTTC
V: TRBV6-1; J: TRBJ1-1; size: NA; D: NA; CDR3: CASSEDNWNTEAFF; DNA: TGTGCCAGCAGTGAAGATAATTGGAACACTGAAGCTTTCTTT
V: TRBV28; J: TRBJ2-7; size: NA; D: NA; CDR3: CASREGGSPLYEQYF; DNA: TGTGCCAGCAGAGAGGGGGGGTCCCCCCTCTACGAGCAGTACTTC
V: TRBV4-3; J: TRBJ1-4; size: NA; D: NA; CDR3: CASSQALQATNEKLFF; DNA: TGCGCCAGCAGCCAAGCCCTCCAGGCAACTAATGAAAAACTGTTTTTT
V: TRBV11-3; J: TRBJ1-1; size: NA; D: NA; CDR3: CASRSGLSSTEAFF; DNA: TGTGCCAGCAGATCAGGGCTGTCAAGCACTGAAGCTTTCTTT
V: TRBV5-1; J: TRBJ2-2; size: NA; D: NA; CDR3: CASSLGATNTGELFF; DNA: TGCGCCAGCAGCTTGGGGGCCACGAACACCGGGGAGCTGTTTTTT
V: TRBV7-3; J: TRBJ2-2; size: once; D: TRBD2; CDR3: CASSLTSGVTGELFF; DNA: TGTGCCAGCAGCTTAACTAGCGGGGTAACCGGGGAGCTGTTTTTT